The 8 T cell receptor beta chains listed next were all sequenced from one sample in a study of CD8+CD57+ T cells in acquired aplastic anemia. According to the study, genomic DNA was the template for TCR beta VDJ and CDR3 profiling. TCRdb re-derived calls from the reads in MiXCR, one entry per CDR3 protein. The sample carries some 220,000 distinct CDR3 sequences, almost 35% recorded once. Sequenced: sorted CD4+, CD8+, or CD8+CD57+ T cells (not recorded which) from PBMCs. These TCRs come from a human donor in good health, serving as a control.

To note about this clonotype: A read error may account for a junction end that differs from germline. CDR3 sequence (DNA): TGTGCCGGCAGCAAGACGTTTGAAGGGGCCCAGCCCCAGCATTTT. As protein: CAGSKTFEGAQPQHF. J is TRBJ1-5 and V is TRBV7-9; tentative D call: TRBD1 (5 bases). Germline-derived CDR1 and CDR2 are SEHNR and FQNEAQ (reference sequence). There are 15 residues in the CDR3. The full variable domain, completed using reference TRBV7-9 and TRBJ1-5, is DTGVSQNPRHKITKRGQNVTFRCDPISEHNRLYWYRQTLGQGPEFLTYFQNEAQLEKSRLLSDRFSAERPKGSFSTLEIQRTEQGDSAMYLCAGSKTFEGAQPQHFGDGTRLSIL.

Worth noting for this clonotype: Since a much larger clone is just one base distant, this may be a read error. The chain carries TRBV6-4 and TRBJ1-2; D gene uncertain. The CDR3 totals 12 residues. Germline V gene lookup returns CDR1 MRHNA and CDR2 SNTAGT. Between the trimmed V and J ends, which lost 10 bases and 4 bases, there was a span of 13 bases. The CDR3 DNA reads TGTGCCACGGTTGACGGTACCTATGGCTACACCTTC. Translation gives CATVDGTYGYTF.

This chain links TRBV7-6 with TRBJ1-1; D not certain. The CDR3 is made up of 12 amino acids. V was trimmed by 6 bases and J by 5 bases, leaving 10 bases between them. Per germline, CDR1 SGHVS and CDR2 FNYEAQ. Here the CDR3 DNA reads TGTGCCAGCAGGGGTGACACGACTGAAGCTTTCTTT. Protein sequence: CASRGDTTEAFF.

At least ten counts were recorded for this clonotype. For the CDR3, the DNA is TGTGCCATCAGTGGGACTGTTCTAGCGGGGGGGATAGATACGCAGTATTTT. Protein: CAISGTVLAGGIDTQYF. V and J are TRBV10-3 and TRBJ2-3; 12 bases agree with TRBD2. Trimming at V came to 4 bases and at J to 5 bases, leaving 10 bases not matched to a gene. Per germline, CDR1 ENHRY and CDR2 SYGVKD. The CDR3 loop spans 17 amino acids.

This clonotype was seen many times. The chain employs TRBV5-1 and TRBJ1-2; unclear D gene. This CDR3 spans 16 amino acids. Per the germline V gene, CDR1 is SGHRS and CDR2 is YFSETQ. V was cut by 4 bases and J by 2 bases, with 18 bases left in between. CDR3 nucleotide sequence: TGCGCCAGCAGCCGAGACAATCCCGCCCAAAACTATGGCTACACCTTC. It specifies CASSRDNPAQNYGYTF.

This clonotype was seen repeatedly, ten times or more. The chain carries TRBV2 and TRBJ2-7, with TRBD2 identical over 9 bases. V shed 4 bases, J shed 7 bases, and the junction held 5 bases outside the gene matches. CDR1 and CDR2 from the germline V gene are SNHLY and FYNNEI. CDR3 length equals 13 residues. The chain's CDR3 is CASSVASGTEQYF. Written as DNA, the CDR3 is TGTGCCAGCAGTGTTGCTAGCGGGACAGAGCAGTACTTC. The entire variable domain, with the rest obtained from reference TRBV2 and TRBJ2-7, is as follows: EPEVTQTPSHQVTQMGQEVILRCVPISNHLYFYWYRQILGQKVEFLVSFYNNEISEKSEIFDDQFSVERPDGSNFTLKIRSTKLEDSAMYFCASSVASGTEQYFGPGTRLTVT.

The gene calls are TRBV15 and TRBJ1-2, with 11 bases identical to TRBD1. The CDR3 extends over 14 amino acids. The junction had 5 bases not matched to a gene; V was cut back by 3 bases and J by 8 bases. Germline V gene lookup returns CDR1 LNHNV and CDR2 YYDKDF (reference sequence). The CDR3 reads CATSSLWTGGGYTF. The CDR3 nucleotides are TGTGCCACCAGCAGCCTCTGGACAGGGGGCGGCTACACCTTC.

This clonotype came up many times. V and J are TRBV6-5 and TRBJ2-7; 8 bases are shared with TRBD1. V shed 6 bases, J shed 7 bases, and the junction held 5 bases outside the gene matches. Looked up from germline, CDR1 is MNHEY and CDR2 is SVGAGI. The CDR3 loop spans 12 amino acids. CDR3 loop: CASSSGQGEQYF. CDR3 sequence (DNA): TGTGCCAGCAGCTCCGGACAGGGAGAGCAGTACTTC.